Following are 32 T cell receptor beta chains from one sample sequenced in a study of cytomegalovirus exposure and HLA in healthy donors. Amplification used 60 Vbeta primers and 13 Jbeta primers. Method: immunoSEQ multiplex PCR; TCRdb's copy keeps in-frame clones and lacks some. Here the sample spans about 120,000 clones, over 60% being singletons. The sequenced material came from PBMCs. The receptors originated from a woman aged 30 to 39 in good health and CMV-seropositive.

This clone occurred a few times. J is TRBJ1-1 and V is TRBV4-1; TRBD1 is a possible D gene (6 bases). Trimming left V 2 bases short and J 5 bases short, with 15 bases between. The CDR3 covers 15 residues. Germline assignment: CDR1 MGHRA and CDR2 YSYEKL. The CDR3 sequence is CASSQSTGSGTEAFF. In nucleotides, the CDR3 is TGCGCCAGCAGCCAATCGACAGGTAGTGGGACTGAAGCTTTCTTT.

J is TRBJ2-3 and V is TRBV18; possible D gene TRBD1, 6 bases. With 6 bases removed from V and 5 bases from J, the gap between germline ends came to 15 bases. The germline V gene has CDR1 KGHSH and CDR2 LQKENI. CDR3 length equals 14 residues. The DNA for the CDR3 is TGTGCCAGCTCCCTCAGGGAAGGGGGAGATACGCAGTATTTT. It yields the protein CASSLREGGDTQYF.

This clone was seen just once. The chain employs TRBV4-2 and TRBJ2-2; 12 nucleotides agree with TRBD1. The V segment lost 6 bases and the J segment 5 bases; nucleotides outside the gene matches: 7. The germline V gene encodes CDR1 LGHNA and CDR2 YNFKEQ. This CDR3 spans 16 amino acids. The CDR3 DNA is TGTGCCAGCAGGCCCGGGACAGGGGGCAATACCGGGGAGCTGTTTTTT. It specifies CASRPGTGGNTGELFF.

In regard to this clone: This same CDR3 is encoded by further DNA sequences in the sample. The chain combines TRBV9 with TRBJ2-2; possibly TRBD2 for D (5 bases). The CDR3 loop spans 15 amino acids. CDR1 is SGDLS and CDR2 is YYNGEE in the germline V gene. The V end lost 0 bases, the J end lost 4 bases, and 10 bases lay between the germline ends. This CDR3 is CASSVEGEGTGELFF. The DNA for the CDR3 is TGTGCCAGCAGCGTAGAGGGAGAAGGCACCGGGGAGCTGTTTTTT.

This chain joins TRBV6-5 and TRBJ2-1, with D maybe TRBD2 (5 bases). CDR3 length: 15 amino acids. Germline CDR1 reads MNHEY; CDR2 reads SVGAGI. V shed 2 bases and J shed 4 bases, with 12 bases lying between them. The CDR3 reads CASSYRLADYNEQFF. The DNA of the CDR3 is TGTGCCAGCAGTTACCGGCTAGCAGATTACAATGAGCAGTTCTTC.

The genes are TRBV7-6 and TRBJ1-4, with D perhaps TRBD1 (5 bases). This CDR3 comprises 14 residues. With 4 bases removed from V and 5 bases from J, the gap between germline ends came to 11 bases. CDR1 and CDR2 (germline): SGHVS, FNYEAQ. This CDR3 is CASSSRDVNEKLFF. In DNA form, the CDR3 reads TGTGCCAGCAGCTCCAGGGATGTCAATGAAAAACTGTTTTTT.

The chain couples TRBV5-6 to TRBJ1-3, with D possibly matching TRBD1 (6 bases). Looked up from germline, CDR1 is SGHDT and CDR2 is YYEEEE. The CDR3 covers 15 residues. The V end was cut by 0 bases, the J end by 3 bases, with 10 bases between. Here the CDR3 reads CASSLEAGVGNTIYF. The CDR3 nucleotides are TGTGCCAGCAGCTTGGAGGCAGGGGTTGGAAACACCATATATTTT.

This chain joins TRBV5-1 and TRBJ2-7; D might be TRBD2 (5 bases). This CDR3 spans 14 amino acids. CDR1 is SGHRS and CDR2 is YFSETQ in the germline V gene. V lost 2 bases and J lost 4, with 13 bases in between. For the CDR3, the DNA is TGCGCCAGCAGCTTAACTGACTACGCTTACGAGCAGTACTTC. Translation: CASSLTDYAYEQYF.

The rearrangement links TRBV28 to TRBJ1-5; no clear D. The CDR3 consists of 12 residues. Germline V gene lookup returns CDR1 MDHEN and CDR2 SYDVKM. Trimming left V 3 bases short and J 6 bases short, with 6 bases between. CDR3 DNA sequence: TGTGCCAGCAGTTTGGCCAGTCAGCCCCAGCATTTT. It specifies CASSLASQPQHF.

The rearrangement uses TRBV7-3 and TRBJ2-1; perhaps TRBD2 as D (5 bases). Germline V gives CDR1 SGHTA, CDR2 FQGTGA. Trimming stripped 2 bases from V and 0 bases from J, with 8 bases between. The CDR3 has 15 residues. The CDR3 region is CASSLEGSSYNEQFF. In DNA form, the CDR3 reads TGTGCCAGCAGCTTAGAAGGGAGCTCCTACAATGAGCAGTTCTTC.

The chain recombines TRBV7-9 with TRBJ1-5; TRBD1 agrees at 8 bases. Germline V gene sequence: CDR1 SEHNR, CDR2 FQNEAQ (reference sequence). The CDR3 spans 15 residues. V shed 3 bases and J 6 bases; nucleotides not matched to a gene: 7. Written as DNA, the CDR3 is TGTGCCAGCAGCTTTGGACAGGGTGGGAGTCAGCCCCAGCATTTT. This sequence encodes CASSFGQGGSQPQHF.

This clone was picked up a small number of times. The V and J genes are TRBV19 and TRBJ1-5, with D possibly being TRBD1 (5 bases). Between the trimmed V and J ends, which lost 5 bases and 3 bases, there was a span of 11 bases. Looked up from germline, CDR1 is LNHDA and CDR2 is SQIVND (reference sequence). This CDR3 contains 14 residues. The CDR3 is CASSHRSSNQPQHF. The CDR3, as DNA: TGTGCCAGTAGTCACAGGTCCTCCAATCAGCCCCAGCATTTT. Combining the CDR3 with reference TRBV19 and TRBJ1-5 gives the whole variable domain DGGITQSPKYLFRKEGQNVTLSCEQNLNHDAMYWYRQDPGQGLRLIYYSQIVNDFQKGDIAEGYSVSREKKESFPLTVTSAQKNPTAFYLCASSHRSSNQPQHFGDGTRLSIL.

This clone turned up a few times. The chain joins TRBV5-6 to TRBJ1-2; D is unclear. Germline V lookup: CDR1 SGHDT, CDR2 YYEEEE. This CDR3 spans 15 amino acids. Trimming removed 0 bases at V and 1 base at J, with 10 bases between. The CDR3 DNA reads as TGTGCCAGCAGCTTGGCCTTGTCCTTTAACTATGGCTACACCTTC. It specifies CASSLALSFNYGYTF.

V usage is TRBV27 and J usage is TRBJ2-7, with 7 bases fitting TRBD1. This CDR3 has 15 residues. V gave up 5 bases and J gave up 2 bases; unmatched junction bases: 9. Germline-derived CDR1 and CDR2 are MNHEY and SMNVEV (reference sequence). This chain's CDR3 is CASSPHPTGAYEQYF. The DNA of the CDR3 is TGTGCCAGCAGTCCGCATCCCACAGGGGCCTACGAGCAGTACTTC.

The CDR3 is CASSSPGLAGVGTQYF. The CDR3 bases are TGTGCCAGCAGCTCGCCGGGACTAGCGGGGGTGGGTACGCAGTATTTT. The V and J genes are TRBV13 and TRBJ2-3; TRBD2 matches at 14 bases. J was trimmed by 8 bases and V by 4 bases; bases with no gene match: 8. Germline V lookup: CDR1 PRHDT, CDR2 FYEKMQ (reference sequence). The CDR3 is made up of 16 amino acids.

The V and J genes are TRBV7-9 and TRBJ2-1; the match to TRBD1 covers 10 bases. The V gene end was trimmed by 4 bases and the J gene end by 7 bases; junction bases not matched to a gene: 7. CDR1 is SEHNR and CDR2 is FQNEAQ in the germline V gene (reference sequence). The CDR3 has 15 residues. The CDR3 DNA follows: TGTGCCAGCAGCTCCCCGGGACAGGGGACTAATGAGCAGTTCTTC. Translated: CASSSPGQGTNEQFF.

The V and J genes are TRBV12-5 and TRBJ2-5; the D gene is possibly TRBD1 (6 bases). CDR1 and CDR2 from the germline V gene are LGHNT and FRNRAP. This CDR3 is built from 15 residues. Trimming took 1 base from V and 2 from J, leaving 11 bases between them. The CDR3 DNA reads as TGTGCTAGTGGTTTGGAACCGGGACATCAAGAGACCCAGTACTTC. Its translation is CASGLEPGHQETQYF.

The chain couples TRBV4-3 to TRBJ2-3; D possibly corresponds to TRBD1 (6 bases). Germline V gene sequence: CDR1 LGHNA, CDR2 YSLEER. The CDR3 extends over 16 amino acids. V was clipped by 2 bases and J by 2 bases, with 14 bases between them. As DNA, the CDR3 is TGCGCCAGCAGCCAAAACAGGGATCGGGTCACAGATACGCAGTATTTT. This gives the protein CASSQNRDRVTDTQYF.

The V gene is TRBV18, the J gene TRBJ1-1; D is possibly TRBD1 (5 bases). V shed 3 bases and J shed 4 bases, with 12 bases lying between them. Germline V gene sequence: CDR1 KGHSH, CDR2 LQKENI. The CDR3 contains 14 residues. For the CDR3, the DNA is TGTGCCAGCTCACCGCCAGGGAAAGCCACTGAAGCTTTCTTT. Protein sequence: CASSPPGKATEAFF.

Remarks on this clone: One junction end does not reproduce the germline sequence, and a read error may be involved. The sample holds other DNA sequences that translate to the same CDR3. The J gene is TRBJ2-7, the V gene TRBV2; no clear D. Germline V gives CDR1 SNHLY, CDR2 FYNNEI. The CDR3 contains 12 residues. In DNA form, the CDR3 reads TGTGCTAGCAGTGAACGGAGCTACGAGCAGTACTTC. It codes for CASSERSYEQYF. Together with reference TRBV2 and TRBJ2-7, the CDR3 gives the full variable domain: EPEVTQTPSHQVTQMGQEVILRCVPISNHLYFYWYRQILGQKVEFLVSFYNNEISEKSEIFDDQFSVERPDGSNFTLKIRSTKLEDSAMYFCASSERSYEQYFGPGTRLTVT.

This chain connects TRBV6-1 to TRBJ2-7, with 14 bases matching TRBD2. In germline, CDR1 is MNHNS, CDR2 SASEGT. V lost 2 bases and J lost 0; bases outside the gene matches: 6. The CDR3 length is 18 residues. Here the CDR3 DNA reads TGTGCCAGCAGTGAATGGACTAGCGGGGGGTCACTCTCCTACGAGCAGTACTTC. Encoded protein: CASSEWTSGGSLSYEQYF.

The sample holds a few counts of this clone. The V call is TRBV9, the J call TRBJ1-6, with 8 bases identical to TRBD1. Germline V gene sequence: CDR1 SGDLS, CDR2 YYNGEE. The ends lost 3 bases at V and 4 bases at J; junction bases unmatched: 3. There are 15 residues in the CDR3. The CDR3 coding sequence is TGTGCCAGCAGCGAGACAGGGGAGTATAATTCACCCCTCCACTTT. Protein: CASSETGEYNSPLHF.

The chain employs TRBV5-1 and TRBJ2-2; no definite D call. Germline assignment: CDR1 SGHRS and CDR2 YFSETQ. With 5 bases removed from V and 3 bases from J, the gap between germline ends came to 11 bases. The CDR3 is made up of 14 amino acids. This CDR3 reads CASSFLSDTGELFF. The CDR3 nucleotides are TGCGCCAGCAGTTTTTTATCAGACACCGGGGAGCTGTTTTTT.

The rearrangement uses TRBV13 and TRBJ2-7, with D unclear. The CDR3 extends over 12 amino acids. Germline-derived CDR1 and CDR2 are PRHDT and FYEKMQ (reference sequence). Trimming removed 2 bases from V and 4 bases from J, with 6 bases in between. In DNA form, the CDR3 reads TGTGCCAGCAGCTTAAGAACATACGAGCAGTACTTC. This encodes CASSLRTYEQYF.

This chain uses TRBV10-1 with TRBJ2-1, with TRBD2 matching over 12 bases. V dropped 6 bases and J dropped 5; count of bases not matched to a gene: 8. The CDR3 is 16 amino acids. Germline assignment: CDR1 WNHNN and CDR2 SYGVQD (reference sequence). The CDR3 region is CASRTSGGPSHNEQFF. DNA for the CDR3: TGCGCCAGCAGGACTAGCGGGGGACCTTCCCACAATGAGCAGTTCTTC.

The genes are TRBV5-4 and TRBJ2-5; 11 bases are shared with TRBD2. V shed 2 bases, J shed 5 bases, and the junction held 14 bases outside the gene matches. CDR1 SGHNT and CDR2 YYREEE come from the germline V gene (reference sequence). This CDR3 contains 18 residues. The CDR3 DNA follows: TGTGCCAGCAGCTTCCTCAAAACTAGCGGGGGCCAATTGGAGACCCAGTACTTC. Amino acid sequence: CASSFLKTSGGQLETQYF.

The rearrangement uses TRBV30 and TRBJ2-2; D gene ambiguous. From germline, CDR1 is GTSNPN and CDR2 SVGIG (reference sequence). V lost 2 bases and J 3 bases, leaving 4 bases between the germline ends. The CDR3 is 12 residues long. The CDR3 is CAWSFDTGELFF. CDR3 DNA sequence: TGTGCCTGGAGTTTCGACACCGGGGAGCTGTTTTTT.

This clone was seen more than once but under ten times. The DNA for the CDR3 is TGTGCCAGCAACACAGGGCTTACTAACTATGGCTACACCTTC. It is translated as CASNTGLTNYGYTF. The chain couples TRBV9 to TRBJ1-2; D is possibly TRBD1 (6 bases). The V gene lost 6 bases and the J gene lost 0 bases, with 12 bases spanning the gap. Per germline, CDR1 SGDLS and CDR2 YYNGEE. The CDR3 totals 14 residues.

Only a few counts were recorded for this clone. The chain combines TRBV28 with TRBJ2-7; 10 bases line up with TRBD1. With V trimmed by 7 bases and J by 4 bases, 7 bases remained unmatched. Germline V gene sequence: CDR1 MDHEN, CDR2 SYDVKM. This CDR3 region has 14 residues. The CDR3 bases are TGTGCCAGCACCCCGGGACAGGGGTCGTACGAGCAGTACTTC. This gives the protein CASTPGQGSYEQYF.

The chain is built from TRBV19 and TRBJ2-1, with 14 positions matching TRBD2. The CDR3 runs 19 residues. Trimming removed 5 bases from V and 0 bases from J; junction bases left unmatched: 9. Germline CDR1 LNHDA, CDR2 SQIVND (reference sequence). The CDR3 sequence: CASSSQRTSGGSSYNEQFF. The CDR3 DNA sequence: TGTGCCAGTAGTTCCCAGCGGACTAGCGGGGGGAGCTCCTACAATGAGCAGTTCTTC.

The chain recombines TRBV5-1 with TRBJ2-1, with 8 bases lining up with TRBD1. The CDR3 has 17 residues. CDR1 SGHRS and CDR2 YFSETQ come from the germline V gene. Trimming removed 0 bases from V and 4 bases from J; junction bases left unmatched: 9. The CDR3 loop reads CASSLANLQGAYNEQFF. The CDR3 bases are TGCGCCAGCAGCTTGGCCAACTTGCAGGGGGCGTACAATGAGCAGTTCTTC.

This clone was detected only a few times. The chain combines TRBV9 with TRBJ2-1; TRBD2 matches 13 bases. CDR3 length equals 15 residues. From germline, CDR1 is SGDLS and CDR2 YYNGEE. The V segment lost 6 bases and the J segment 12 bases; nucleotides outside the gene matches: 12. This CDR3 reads CASNNGLAGAGAQFF. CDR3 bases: TGTGCCAGCAACAACGGACTAGCGGGGGCCGGGGCGCAGTTCTTC.